The 25 T cell receptor beta chains in this list originate from one sample, sequenced in a study of metastatic and nonmetastatic thyroid tumors (dated by TCRdb to 2020 to 2021). The receptor library was made with PCR. Sequencing took place on an Illumina HiSeq 4000. TCRdb trimmed the raw reads at Q25, called clones with MiXCR and kept productive beta chains. Across this sample there are some 19,000 clones, with roughly 26% seen only once. The ten biggest clones cover about 11% of the sample. None of the patients had been given any treatment before thyroid surgery. The sample taken for sequencing was tumor tissue. These receptors all stem from a female donor with papillary thyroid cancer or a benign thyroid nodule (not recorded which). Some clones in this sample may be carry-over from other donors' samples.

V gene TRBV5-1 combines with J gene TRBJ1-6; D perhaps matches TRBD1 (5 bases). V shed 3 bases and J shed 2 bases, with 9 bases lying between them. Germline loops: CDR1 SGHRS, CDR2 YFSETQ. The length of the CDR3 is 15 residues. CDR3 DNA sequence: TGCGCCAGCAGCTGGCAGGGCCCCTATAATTCACCCCTCCACTTT. Translated, it gives CASSWQGPYNSPLHF.

The rearrangement joins TRBV28 to TRBJ2-7; 10 bases align to TRBD1. The germline V gene encodes CDR1 MDHEN and CDR2 SYDVKM. This CDR3 has 14 residues. After removal of 8 bases from V and 1 base from J, the junction contained 5 bases not matched to a gene. The CDR3 bases are TGTGCCAGCCGTAGGACAGGGGGGTCCTACGAGCAGTACTTC. This sequence encodes CASRRTGGSYEQYF.

This clone was picked up many times. The chain couples TRBV10-3 to TRBJ2-3; TRBD2 aligns across 7 bases. With V trimmed by 0 bases and J by 2 bases, 11 bases remained unmatched. Germline V gene data show CDR1 as ENHRY and CDR2 as SYGVKD. This CDR3 spans 18 amino acids. CDR3 loop: CAISESSSVAGATDTQYF. The CDR3 DNA sequence: TGTGCCATCAGTGAGTCAAGCTCGGTCGCGGGAGCCACAGATACGCAGTATTTT.

The chain couples TRBV20-1 to TRBJ1-6; TRBD1 aligns across 9 bases. The CDR3 sequence is 15 residues long. Germline values: CDR1 DFQATT, CDR2 SNEGSKA (reference sequence). Trimming cost V 2 bases and J 10 bases; bases outside gene matches: 9. Here the CDR3 reads CSARPSGQGRSPLHF. In DNA form, the CDR3 reads TGCAGTGCTAGACCATCGGGACAGGGACGGTCACCCCTCCACTTT.

This clone has a count of ten or more. The chain joins TRBV12-3 or TRBV12-4 to TRBJ2-3, with 11 bases matching TRBD2. V trimming: 4 bases; J trimming: 2 bases; junction bases outside the gene matches: 5. The CDR3 runs 16 residues. Here the CDR3 reads CASSSSTSGATDTQYF. CDR3 nucleotide sequence: TGTGCCAGCAGTTCCTCGACTAGCGGGGCCACAGATACGCAGTATTTT.

This clone was counted at least ten times. The chain uses TRBV2 and TRBJ2-3; TRBD2 aligns across 11 bases. V was pared by 5 bases and J by 0 bases, with 4 bases of the junction left unmatched. The CDR3 extends over 16 amino acids. Germline CDR1 reads SNHLY; CDR2 reads FYNNEI. The CDR3 coding sequence is TGTGCCAGCAGTCCCGGGACTAGCGGCAGCACAGATACGCAGTATTTT. Its translation is CASSPGTSGSTDTQYF.

This clone was counted a few times. CDR3 coding DNA: TGTGCCAGCAGGGAGAACACAGATACGCAGTATTTT. Translation: CASRENTDTQYF. This chain joins TRBV12-3 or TRBV12-4 and TRBJ2-3; D ambiguous. The CDR3 contains 12 residues. Trimming pared 6 bases from V and 2 bases from J, leaving 6 bases between.

Relative to its sample, this clone is medium-sized. This sequence joins TRBV20-1 and TRBJ1-2; D unresolved. This CDR3 spans 13 amino acids. CDR1 is DFQATT, CDR2 SNEGSKA, per germline (reference sequence). V lost 4 bases and J 0 bases, leaving 9 bases between the germline ends. This CDR3 reads CSAKSPSNYGYTF. In nucleotides, the CDR3 is TGCAGTGCTAAAAGTCCTTCTAACTATGGCTACACCTTC.

As for this clone: The junction departs from germline at one end; a sequencing error may be responsible. This sequence joins TRBV20-1 and TRBJ2-7; a possible D gene is TRBD1 (6 bases). In germline, CDR1 is DFQATT, CDR2 SNEGSKA (reference sequence). The CDR3 is made up of 12 amino acids. This CDR3 reads CSAQQGIYGQYF. Written as DNA, the CDR3 is TGCAGTGCTCAACAGGGTATCTACGGGCAGTACTTC.

This clone has at least ten counts. The V gene is TRBV6-1, the J gene TRBJ2-7; perhaps TRBD1 as D (6 bases). Trimming pared 2 bases from V and 2 bases from J, leaving 16 bases between. The CDR3 loop spans 16 amino acids. Germline CDR1 is MNHNS and CDR2 is SASEGT. The CDR3 reads CASSELDSLTTYEQYF. As DNA, the CDR3 is TGTGCCAGCAGTGAACTGGACAGCTTAACCACCTACGAGCAGTACTTC.

The chain recombines TRBV12-3 or TRBV12-4 with TRBJ2-7; 13 bases map to TRBD2. The trim removed 4 bases at V and 6 bases at J, leaving 6 bases unmatched. This CDR3 comprises 15 residues. CDR3 protein: CASSSTSGRMSEQYF. The CDR3 coding sequence is TGTGCCAGCAGTTCGACTAGCGGGAGGATGAGCGAGCAGTACTTC.

This clone was counted ten times or more. The V call is TRBV19, the J call TRBJ2-2; D not certain. The V end was cut by 4 bases, the J end by 6 bases, with 15 bases between. CDR1 and CDR2 (germline): LNHDA, SQIVND (reference sequence). The CDR3 loop spans 15 amino acids. CDR3 sequence (DNA): TGTGCCAGTAGTACCTTGGGCACGAGAGCCGGGGAGCTGTTTTTT. It yields the protein CASSTLGTRAGELFF. Based on the CDR3 plus reference TRBV19 and TRBJ2-2, the full variable domain is DGGITQSPKYLFRKEGQNVTLSCEQNLNHDAMYWYRQDPGQGLRLIYYSQIVNDFQKGDIAEGYSVSREKKESFPLTVTSAQKNPTAFYLCASSTLGTRAGELFFGEGSRLTVL.

This clone was found a few times. A much larger clone differs by one base, so this may be a read error. The chain carries TRBV9 and TRBJ2-1, with 7 bases identical to TRBD2. The CDR3 spans 15 residues. After removal of 0 bases from V and 6 bases from J, the junction contained 6 bases not matched to a gene. Germline CDR1 is SGDLS and CDR2 is YYNGEE. The CDR3: CASSVDILAANEQFF. CDR3 nucleotide sequence: TGTGCCAGCAGCGTAGATATCCTAGCGGCCAATGAGCAGTTCTTC.

There are many counts of this clone. The chain is built from TRBV5-6 and TRBJ2-7; D tentatively fits TRBD1 or TRBD2 (5 bases each). The CDR3 contains 14 residues. CDR1 and CDR2 (germline): SGHDT, YYEEEE. Trimming pared 0 bases from V and 9 bases from J, leaving 16 bases between. The CDR3 region is CASSLAEGLGGQYF. The CDR3 DNA follows: TGTGCCAGCAGCTTGGCCGAGGGGCTAGGAGGGCAGTACTTC.

This clone was observed at least ten times. Other nucleotide sequences in the sample specify the same CDR3. This chain connects TRBV28 to TRBJ2-3; a possible D gene is TRBD1 (6 bases). The tail of the sequence fits TRBJ1-5 better, so the J call may be wrong. The germline CDR1 and CDR2 sequences are MDHEN and SYDVKM. The CDR3 runs to 18 residues. Here the CDR3 DNA reads TGTGCCAGCAGTTCGGGACTAGCGTTTTTGGGGGGCACAGATACGCAGCATTTT. Protein sequence: CASSSGLAFLGGTDTQHF.

To note about this clone: The CDR3 does not close with the conserved phenylalanine or tryptophan, likely indicating a read error. This chain joins TRBV18 and TRBJ1-5, with D hard to call. Germline assignment: CDR1 KGHSH and CDR2 LQKENI. V was cut by 4 bases and J by 4 bases, with 8 bases left in between. The CDR3 consists of 13 residues. The CDR3 here is CASSQGWNQPQHL. CDR3 bases: TGTGCCAGCTCACAAGGGTGGAATCAGCCCCAGCATCTT.

In this sample, this clone is medium-sized (0.01 to 0.1%). CDR3 region: CSASQEGFSYEQYF. The CDR3 DNA sequence: TGCAGTGCTAGCCAGGAGGGATTTTCCTACGAGCAGTACTTC. The chain employs TRBV20-1 and TRBJ2-7; maybe TRBD2 (6 bases). CDR3 size: 14 residues. With 3 bases removed from V and 1 base from J, the gap between germline ends came to 13 bases. From germline, CDR1 is DFQATT and CDR2 SNEGSKA (reference sequence).

In this sample, this clone is large. This chain joins TRBV6-2 or TRBV6-3 and TRBJ2-7, with TRBD2 matching over 10 bases. CDR3 length equals 15 residues. Germline values: CDR1 MNHEY, CDR2 SVGEGT. The V and J ends lost 6 bases and 5 bases, in that order; junction bases with no gene match: 10. The CDR3: CASRLLGLAVHEQYF. CDR3 in DNA: TGTGCCAGCAGACTCCTAGGACTAGCGGTCCACGAGCAGTACTTC.

This clone was observed a few times. This chain joins TRBV28 and TRBJ1-2; D perhaps matches TRBD1 (5 bases). Trimming stripped 5 bases from V and 3 bases from J, with 16 bases between. Germline V lookup: CDR1 MDHEN, CDR2 SYDVKM. This CDR3 is built from 15 residues. The CDR3, as DNA: TGTGCCAGCAGTACCCGACATAGGGGCGACTATGGCTACACCTTC. Protein product: CASSTRHRGDYGYTF.

This clone qualifies as medium-sized. The chain employs TRBV12-3 or TRBV12-4 and TRBJ1-5; 7 nucleotides match TRBD1. The V and J ends lost 1 base and 6 bases, in that order; junction bases with no gene match: 3. The length of the CDR3 is 14 residues. The DNA of the CDR3 is TGTGCCAGCAGTTTAGAAGGGGGCAGTCAGCCCCAGCATTTT. As protein: CASSLEGGSQPQHF.

This clone was seen ten or more times. Given a much more abundant clone one base away, this may be a read error. Different DNA sequences within this sample yield the same CDR3. The rearrangement links TRBV27 to TRBJ2-1; no clear D gene. V lost 3 bases, J lost 9 bases, and 18 bases lay in between. CDR1 is MNHEY and CDR2 is SMNVEV in the germline V gene (reference sequence). This CDR3 spans 15 amino acids. The CDR3 spells CASSFSAGPFGEQFF. For the CDR3, the DNA is TGTGCCAGCAGTTTTTCCGCAGGTCCATTTGGTGAGCAGTTCTTC.

CDR3: CASSSRLNQPQHF. The CDR3 DNA reads as TGTGCCAGCAGTTCCCGACTAAATCAGCCCCAGCATTTT. V usage is TRBV27 and J usage is TRBJ1-5; D gene uncertain. Deletions cut 4 bases from V and 4 bases from J, with 8 bases between. The germline CDR1 and CDR2 sequences are MNHEY and SMNVEV (reference sequence). The CDR3 is 13 amino acids.

The CDR3 DNA reads as TGTGCCAGCAGTAAGACAGGGGGAGAGTCACCCCTCCACTTT. It is translated as CASSKTGGESPLHF. The chain employs TRBV27 and TRBJ1-6; 9 bases fit TRBD1. The CDR3 is made up of 14 amino acids. V shed 5 bases and J 10 bases; nucleotides not matched to a gene: 6. In germline, CDR1 is MNHEY, CDR2 SMNVEV (reference sequence).

For the CDR3, the DNA is TGTGCCAGCAGTGAAGGCAGGGCCAACAATCAGCCCCAGCATTTT. Translated, it gives CASSEGRANNQPQHF. This rearrangement joins TRBV2 to TRBJ1-5, with D perhaps TRBD1 (5 bases). The CDR3 is 15 residues long. Germline CDR1 reads SNHLY; CDR2 reads FYNNEI. V lost 1 base and J lost 3, with 10 bases in between.

This clone was seen many times. The rearrangement uses TRBV15 and TRBJ1-3; TRBD1 is a possible D gene (5 bases). Trimming cost V 1 base and J 0 bases, with 13 bases left between them. The germline gives CDR1 LNHNV, CDR2 YYDKDF (reference sequence). This CDR3 is 17 amino acids long. CDR3 region: CATSRAGRGLSGNTIYF. CDR3 nucleotide sequence: TGTGCCACCAGCAGAGCTGGTAGGGGCCTCTCTGGAAACACCATATATTTT.